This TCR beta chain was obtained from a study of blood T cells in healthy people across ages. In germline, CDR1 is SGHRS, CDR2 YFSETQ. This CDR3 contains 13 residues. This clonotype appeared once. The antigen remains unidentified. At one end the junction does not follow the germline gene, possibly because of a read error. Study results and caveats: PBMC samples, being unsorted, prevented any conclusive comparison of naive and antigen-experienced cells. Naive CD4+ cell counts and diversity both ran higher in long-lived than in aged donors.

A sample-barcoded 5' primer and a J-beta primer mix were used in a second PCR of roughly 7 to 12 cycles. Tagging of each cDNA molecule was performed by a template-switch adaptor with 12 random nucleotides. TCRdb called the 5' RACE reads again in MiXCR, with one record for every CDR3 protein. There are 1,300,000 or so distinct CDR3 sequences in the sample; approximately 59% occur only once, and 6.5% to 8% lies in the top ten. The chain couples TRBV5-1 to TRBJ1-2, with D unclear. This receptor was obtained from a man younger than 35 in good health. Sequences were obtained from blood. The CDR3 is CASSWRVGDGYTF. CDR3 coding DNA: TGCGCCAGCAGCTGGCGGGTGGGCGATGGCTACACCTTT.